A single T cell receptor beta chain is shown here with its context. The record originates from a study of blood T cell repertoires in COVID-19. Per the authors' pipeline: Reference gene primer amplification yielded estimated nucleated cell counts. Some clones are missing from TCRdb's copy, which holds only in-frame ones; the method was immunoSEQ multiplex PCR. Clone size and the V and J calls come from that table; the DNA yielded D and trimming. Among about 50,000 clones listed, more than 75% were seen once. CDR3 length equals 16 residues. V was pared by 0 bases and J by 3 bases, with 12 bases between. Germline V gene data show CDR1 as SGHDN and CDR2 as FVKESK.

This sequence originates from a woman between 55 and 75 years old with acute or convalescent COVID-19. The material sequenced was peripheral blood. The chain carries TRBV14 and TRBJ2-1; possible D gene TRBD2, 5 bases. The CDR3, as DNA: TGTGCCAGCAGCCAAGATCGTCTAGCCGGCTACAATGAGCAGTTCTTC. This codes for CASSQDRLAGYNEQFF.